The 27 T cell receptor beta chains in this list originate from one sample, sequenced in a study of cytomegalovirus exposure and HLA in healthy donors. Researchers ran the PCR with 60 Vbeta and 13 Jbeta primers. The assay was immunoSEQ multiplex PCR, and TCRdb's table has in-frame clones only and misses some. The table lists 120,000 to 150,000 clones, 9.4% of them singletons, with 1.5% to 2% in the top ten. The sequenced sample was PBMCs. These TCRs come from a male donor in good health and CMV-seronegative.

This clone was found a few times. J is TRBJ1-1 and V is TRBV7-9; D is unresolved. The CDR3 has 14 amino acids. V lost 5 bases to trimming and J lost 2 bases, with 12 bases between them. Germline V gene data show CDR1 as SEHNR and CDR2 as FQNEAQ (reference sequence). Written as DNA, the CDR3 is TGTGCCAGCAGCCGTGAGGGTGGAAACACTGAAGCTTTCTTT. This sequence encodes CASSREGGNTEAFF.

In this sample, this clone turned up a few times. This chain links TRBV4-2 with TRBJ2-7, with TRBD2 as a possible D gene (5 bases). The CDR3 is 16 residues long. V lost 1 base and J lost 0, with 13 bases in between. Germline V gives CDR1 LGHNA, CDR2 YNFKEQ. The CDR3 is CASSQVFGELSYEQYF. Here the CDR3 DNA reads TGTGCCAGCAGCCAAGTTTTCGGGGAACTCTCCTACGAGCAGTACTTC.

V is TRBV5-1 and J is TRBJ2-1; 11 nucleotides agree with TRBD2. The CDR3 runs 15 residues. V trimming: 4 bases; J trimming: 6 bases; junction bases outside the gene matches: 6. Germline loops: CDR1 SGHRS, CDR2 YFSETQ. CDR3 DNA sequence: TGCGCCAGCAGCAATCCGGGACTAGCGGTCAATGAGCAGTTCTTC. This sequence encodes CASSNPGLAVNEQFF.

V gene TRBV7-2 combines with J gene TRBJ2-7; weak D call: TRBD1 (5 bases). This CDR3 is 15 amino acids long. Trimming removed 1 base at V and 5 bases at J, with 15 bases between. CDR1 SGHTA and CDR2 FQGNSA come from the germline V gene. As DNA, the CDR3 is TGTGCCAGCAGCTTAGAGGCGGCAGGGCTCGACGAGCAGTACTTC. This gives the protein CASSLEAAGLDEQYF.

CDR3 protein: CASSQDQGLNTEAFF. The CDR3 DNA reads TGTGCCAGCAGCCAAGATCAGGGCTTGAACACTGAAGCTTTCTTT. V is TRBV4-2 and J is TRBJ1-1, with D perhaps matching TRBD1 (5 bases). Germline CDR1 and CDR2: LGHNA and YNFKEQ. Trimming cost V 0 bases and J 0 bases, with 8 bases left between them. This CDR3 is 15 amino acids long.

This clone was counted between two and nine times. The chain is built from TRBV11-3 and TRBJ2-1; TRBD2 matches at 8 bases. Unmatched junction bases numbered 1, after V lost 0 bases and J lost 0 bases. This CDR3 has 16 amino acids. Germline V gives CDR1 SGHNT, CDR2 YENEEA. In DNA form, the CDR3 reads TGTGCCAGCAGCTTAGATCGGGGGGGCTCCTACAATGAGCAGTTCTTC. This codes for CASSLDRGGSYNEQFF.

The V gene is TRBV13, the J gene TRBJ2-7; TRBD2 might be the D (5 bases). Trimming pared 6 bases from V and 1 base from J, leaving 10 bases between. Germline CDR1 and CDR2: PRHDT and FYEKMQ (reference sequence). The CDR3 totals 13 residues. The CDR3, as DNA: TGTGCCAGCAGGGAGGACGGTTCCTACGAGCAGTACTTC. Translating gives CASREDGSYEQYF.

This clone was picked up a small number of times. The CDR3: CASTSGQGDYGYTF. The CDR3 coding sequence is TGTGCCAGCACTTCGGGACAGGGAGACTATGGCTACACCTTC. The rearrangement joins TRBV27 to TRBJ1-2, with 9 bases aligning to TRBD1. The CDR3 sequence is 14 residues long. Germline loops: CDR1 MNHEY, CDR2 SMNVEV (reference sequence). Losses at the gene ends were 7 bases for V and 3 bases for J; bases not matched to a gene: 6.

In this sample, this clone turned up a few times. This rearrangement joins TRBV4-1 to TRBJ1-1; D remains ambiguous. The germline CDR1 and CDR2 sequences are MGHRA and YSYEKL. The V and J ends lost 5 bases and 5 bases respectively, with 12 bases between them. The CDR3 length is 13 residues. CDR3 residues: CASSSGRGTEAFF. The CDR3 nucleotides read TGCGCCAGCAGCTCCGGACGGGGTACTGAAGCTTTCTTT.

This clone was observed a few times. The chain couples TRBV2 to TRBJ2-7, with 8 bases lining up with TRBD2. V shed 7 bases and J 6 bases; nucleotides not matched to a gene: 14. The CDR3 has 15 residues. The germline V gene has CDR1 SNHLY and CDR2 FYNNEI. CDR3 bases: TGTGCCAGCAACTCGGGGGGGGGAGGTAGTCGCGAGCAGTACTTC. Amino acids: CASNSGGGGSREQYF.

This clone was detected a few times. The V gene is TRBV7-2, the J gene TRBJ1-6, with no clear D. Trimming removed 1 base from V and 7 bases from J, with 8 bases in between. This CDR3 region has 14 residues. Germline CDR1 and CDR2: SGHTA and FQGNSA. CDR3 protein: CASSLEGGNSPLHF. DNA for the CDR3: TGTGCCAGCAGCTTAGAGGGAGGGAATTCACCCCTCCACTTT.

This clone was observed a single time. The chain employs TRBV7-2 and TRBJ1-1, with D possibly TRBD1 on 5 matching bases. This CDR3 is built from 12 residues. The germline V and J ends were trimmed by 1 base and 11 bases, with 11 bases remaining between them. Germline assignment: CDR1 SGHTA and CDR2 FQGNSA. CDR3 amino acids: CASSLGGGTAFF. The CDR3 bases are TGTGCCAGCAGCTTAGGTGGAGGGACTGCTTTCTTT.

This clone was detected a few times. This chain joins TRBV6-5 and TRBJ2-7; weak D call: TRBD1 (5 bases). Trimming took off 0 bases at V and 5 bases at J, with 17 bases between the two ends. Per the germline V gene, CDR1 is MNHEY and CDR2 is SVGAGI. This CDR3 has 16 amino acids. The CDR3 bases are TGTGCCAGCAGTTACTCGAGCAGGGTTAGTGCCCACGAGCAGTACTTC. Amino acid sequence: CASSYSSRVSAHEQYF.

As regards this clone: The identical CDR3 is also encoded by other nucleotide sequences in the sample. DNA of the CDR3: TGCGCCAGCGGAGTAAGGAGCGGGGGGGCTGATACGCAGTATTTT. It encodes CASGVRSGGADTQYF. The chain carries TRBV5-1 and TRBJ2-3; 10 bases are shared with TRBD2. CDR3 length equals 15 residues. Per germline, CDR1 SGHRS and CDR2 YFSETQ. With 7 bases clipped from V and 6 bases from J, the junction kept 11 bases outside the gene matches.

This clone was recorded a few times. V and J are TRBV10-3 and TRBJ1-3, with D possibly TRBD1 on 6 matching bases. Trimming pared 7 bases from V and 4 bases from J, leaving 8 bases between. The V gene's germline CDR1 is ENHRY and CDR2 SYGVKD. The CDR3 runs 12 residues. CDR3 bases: TGTGCCATCAAAACAGGGGGAAACACCATATATTTT. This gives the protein CAIKTGGNTIYF.

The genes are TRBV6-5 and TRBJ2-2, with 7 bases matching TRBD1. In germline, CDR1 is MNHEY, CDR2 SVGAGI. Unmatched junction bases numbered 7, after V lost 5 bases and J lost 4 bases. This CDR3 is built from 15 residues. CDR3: CASSQTTGVTGELFF. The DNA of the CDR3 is TGTGCCAGCAGTCAAACTACAGGGGTCACCGGGGAGCTGTTTTTT.

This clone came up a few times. The CDR3 region is CASSQDEGRSYEQYF. The CDR3 nucleotides read TGCGCCAGCAGCCAAGATGAGGGCCGCTCCTACGAGCAGTACTTC. This chain uses TRBV4-1 with TRBJ2-7, with a tentative D call TRBD2 (5 bases). The CDR3 loop spans 15 amino acids. Trimming removed 0 bases at V and 0 bases at J, with 9 bases between. Germline CDR1 MGHRA, CDR2 YSYEKL.

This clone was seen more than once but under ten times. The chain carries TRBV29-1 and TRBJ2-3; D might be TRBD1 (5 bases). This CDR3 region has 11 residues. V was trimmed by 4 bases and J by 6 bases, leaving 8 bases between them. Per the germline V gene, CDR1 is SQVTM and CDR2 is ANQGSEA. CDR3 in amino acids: CSVGQLDTQYF. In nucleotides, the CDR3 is TGCAGCGTTGGACAGTTGGATACGCAGTATTTT.

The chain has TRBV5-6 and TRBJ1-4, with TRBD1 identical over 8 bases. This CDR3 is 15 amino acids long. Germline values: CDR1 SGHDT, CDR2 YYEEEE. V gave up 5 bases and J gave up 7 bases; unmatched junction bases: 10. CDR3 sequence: CASRFNRGDTEKLFF. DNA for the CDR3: TGTGCCAGCAGGTTCAACAGGGGGGATACTGAAAAACTGTTTTTT.

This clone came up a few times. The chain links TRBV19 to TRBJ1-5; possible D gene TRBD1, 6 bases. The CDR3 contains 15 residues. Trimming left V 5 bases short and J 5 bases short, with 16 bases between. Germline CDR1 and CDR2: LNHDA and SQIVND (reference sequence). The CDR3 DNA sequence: TGTGCCAGTAGTTCCGGACAGAGCCTCTATCAGCCCCAGCATTTT. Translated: CASSSGQSLYQPQHF.

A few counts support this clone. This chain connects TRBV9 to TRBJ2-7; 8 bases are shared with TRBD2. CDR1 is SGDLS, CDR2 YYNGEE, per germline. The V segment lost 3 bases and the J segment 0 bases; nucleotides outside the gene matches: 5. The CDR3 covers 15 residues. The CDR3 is CASSDGGAGSYEQYF. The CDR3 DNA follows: TGTGCCAGCAGCGACGGGGGGGCCGGCTCCTACGAGCAGTACTTC. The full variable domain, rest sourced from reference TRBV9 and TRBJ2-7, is DSGVTQTPKHLITATGQRVTLRCSPRSGDLSVYWYQQSLDQGLQFLIQYYNGEERAKGNILERFSAQQFPDLHSELNLSSLELGDSALYFCASSDGGAGSYEQYFGPGTRLTVT.

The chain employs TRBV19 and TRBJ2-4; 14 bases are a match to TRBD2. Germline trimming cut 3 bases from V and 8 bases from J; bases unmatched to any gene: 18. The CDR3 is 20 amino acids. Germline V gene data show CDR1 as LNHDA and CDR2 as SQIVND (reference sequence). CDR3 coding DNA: TGTGCCAGTAGTATGCTTCCGAAGTTGGGAGGGACTAGCGGGAGAGACATTCAGTACTTC. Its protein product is CASSMLPKLGGTSGRDIQYF.

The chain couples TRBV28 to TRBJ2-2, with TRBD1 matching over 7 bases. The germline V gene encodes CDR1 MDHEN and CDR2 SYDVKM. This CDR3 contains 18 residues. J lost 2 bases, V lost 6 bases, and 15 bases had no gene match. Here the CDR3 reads CASSKNLLDRENTGELFF. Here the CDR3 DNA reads TGTGCCAGCAGCAAAAACCTCCTCGACAGGGAAAACACCGGGGAGCTGTTTTTT.

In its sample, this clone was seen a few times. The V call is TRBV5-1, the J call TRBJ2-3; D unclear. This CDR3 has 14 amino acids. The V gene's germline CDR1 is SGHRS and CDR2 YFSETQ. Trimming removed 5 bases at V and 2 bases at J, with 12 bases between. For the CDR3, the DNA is TGCGCCAGCAGTCCCCGAGCGCCCACAGATACGCAGTATTTT. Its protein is CASSPRAPTDTQYF.

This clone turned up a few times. The CDR3 DNA reads TGTGCCAGCAGTACTAGCGGACGACGCAGAGATACGCAGTATTTT. Amino acids: CASSTSGRRRDTQYF. The chain uses TRBV11-1 and TRBJ2-3, with 8 nucleotides matching TRBD2. The germline V gene encodes CDR1 SGHAT and CDR2 FQDESV (reference sequence). This CDR3 comprises 15 residues. The V segment lost 6 bases and the J segment 5 bases; nucleotides outside the gene matches: 10.

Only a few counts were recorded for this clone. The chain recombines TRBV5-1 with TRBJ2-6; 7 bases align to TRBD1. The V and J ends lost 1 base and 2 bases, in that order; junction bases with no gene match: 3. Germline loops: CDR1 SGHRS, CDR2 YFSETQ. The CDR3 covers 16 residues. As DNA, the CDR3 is TGCGCCAGCAGCTTGTTAGGGGGCGCTGGGGCCAACGTCCTGACTTTC. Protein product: CASSLLGGAGANVLTF.

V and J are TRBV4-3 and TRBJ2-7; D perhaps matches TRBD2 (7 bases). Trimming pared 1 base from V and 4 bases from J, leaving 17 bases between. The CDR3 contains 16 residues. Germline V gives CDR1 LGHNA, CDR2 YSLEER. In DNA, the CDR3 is TGCGCCAGCAGCCAAGTGTGGGGGGGGCCAGGTTACGAGCAGTACTTC. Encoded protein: CASSQVWGGPGYEQYF.